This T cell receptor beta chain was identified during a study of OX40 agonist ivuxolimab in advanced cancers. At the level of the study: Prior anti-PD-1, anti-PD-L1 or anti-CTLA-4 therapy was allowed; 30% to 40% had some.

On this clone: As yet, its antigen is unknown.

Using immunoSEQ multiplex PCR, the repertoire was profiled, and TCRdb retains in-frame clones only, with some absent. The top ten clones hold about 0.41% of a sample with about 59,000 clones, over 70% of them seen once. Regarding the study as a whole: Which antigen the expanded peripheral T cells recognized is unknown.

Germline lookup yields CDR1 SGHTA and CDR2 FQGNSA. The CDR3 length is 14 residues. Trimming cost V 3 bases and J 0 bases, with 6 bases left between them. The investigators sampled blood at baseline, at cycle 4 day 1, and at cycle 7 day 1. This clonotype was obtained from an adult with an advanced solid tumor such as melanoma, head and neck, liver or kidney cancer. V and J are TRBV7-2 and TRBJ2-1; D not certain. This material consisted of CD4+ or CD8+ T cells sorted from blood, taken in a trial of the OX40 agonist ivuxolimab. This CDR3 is CASSFSSSYNEQFF. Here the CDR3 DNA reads TGTGCCAGCAGCTTCTCGAGCTCCTACAATGAGCAGTTCTTC.